This entry lists 8 T cell receptor beta chains sequenced from one sample in a study of EBV T-cell therapy then PD-1 blockade in nasopharyngeal carcinoma. Here immunoSEQ multiplex PCR was the method, and the copy in TCRdb shows in-frame clones only, minus some. The sample includes approximately 15,000 clones, approximately 80% of them seen just once. These TCRs are of unknown antigen specificity. The treatment is: AdE1-LMPpoly-expanded autologous EBV-specific T-cell therapy followed by anti-PD-1 nivolumab. Sequenced material: CD8+ T cells from blood, taken around day 100 from a patient whose treatment included autologous EBV-specific T cells and nivolumab. The receptors were gathered from a man aged 35-49 years with nasopharyngeal carcinoma.

The chain joins TRBV6-4 to TRBJ2-3, with D hard to call. The V gene's germline CDR1 is MRHNA and CDR2 SNTAGT. The CDR3 spans 15 residues. Trimming took off 0 bases at V and 4 bases at J, with 11 bases between the two ends. The CDR3 here is CASSDSKGGADTQYF. CDR3 DNA: TGTGCCAGCAGTGACTCGAAGGGTGGGGCAGATACGCAGTATTTT.

V and J are TRBV15 and TRBJ2-7, with a tentative D call TRBD1 (5 bases). CDR1 is LNHNV, CDR2 YYDKDF, per germline (reference sequence). The CDR3 loop spans 14 amino acids. V gave up 0 bases and J gave up 2 bases, with 8 bases separating them. DNA for the CDR3: TGTGCCACCAGCAGAGAGGGGCCGACCTACGAGCAGTACTTC. It encodes CATSREGPTYEQYF. Drawing the rest from reference TRBV15 and TRBJ2-7, the complete variable domain is DAMVIQNPRYQVTQFGKPVTLSCSQTLNHNVMYWYQQKSSQAPKLLFHYYDKDFNNEADTPDNFQSRRPNTSFCFLDIRSPGLGDTAMYLCATSREGPTYEQYFGPGTRLTVT.

The J gene is TRBJ2-7, the V gene TRBV2; 7 positions agree with TRBD1. V was clipped by 7 bases and J by 11 bases; unmatched bases: 11. This CDR3 is built from 12 residues. CDR1 and CDR2 from the germline V gene are SNHLY and FYNNEI. The CDR3 coding sequence is TGTGCCAGCAAGGGACAGTCGTACCGGGAGTACTTC. It translates to CASKGQSYREYF. Drawing the rest from reference TRBV2 and TRBJ2-7, the complete variable domain is EPEVTQTPSHQVTQMGQEVILRCVPISNHLYFYWYRQILGQKVEFLVSFYNNEISEKSEIFDDQFSVERPDGSNFTLKIRSTKLEDSAMYFCASKGQSYREYFGPGTRLTVT.

Only one count was recorded for this clone. The chain employs TRBV6-4 and TRBJ2-2; 8 nucleotides agree with TRBD2. Germline assignment: CDR1 MRHNA and CDR2 SNTAGT. J was trimmed by 3 bases and V by 0 bases; bases with no gene match: 6. The length of the CDR3 is 17 residues. Written as DNA, the CDR3 is TGTGCCAGCAGTGACTCGATTCACGGGGGGGACACCGGGGAGCTGTTTTTT. Translation gives CASSDSIHGGDTGELFF.

In this sample, this clone turned up once. CDR3 loop: CASSVEASYNSPLHF. The CDR3 DNA is TGTGCCAGCAGCGTGGAGGCGTCCTATAATTCACCCCTCCACTTT. The chain uses TRBV9 and TRBJ1-6, with D unclear. Germline V gives CDR1 SGDLS, CDR2 YYNGEE. The CDR3 covers 15 residues. With 2 bases removed from V and 1 base from J, the gap between germline ends came to 7 bases.

V gene TRBV7-9 combines with J gene TRBJ2-5, with 7 bases that match TRBD1. Germline loops: CDR1 SEHNR, CDR2 FQNEAQ (reference sequence). With 5 bases clipped from V and 7 bases from J, the junction kept 13 bases outside the gene matches. The CDR3 covers 15 residues. The CDR3 here is CASSILSGTVGTQYF. The DNA for the CDR3 is TGTGCCAGCAGCATACTGTCCGGGACAGTTGGGACCCAGTACTTC.

The chain combines TRBV27 with TRBJ2-7; tentative D call: TRBD1 (5 bases). The CDR3 covers 13 residues. Between the trimmed V and J ends, which lost 5 bases and 3 bases, there was a span of 11 bases. CDR1 MNHEY and CDR2 SMNVEV come from the germline V gene (reference sequence). Here the CDR3 reads CASSISGFYEQYF. CDR3 bases: TGTGCCAGCAGTATCTCAGGGTTCTACGAGCAGTACTTC.

This clone was observed a handful of times. The chain has TRBV6-2 or TRBV6-3 and TRBJ2-3; 8 nucleotides match TRBD1. Losses at the gene ends were 6 bases for V and 5 bases for J; bases not matched to a gene: 16. The CDR3 is 17 residues long. The V gene's germline CDR1 is MNHEY and CDR2 SVGEGT. The CDR3 sequence is CASSGVGTGLGGDTQYF. DNA for the CDR3: TGTGCCAGCAGCGGAGTAGGGACAGGCTTGGGTGGAGATACGCAGTATTTT.